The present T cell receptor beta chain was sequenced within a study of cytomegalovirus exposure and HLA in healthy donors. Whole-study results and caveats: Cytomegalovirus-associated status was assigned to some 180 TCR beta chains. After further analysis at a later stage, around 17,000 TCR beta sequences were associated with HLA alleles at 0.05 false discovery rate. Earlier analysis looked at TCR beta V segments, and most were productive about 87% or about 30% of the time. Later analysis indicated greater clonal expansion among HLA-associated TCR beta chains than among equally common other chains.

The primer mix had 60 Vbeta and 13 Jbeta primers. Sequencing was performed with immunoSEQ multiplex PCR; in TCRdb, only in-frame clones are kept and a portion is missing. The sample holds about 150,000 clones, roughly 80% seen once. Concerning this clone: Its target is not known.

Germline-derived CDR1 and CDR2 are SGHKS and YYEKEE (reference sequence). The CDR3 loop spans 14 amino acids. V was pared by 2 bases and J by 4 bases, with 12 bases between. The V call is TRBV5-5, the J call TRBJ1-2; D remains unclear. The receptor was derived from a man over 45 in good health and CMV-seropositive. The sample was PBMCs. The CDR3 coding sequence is TGTGCCAGCAGCTTCGATCTGGCTGCCTATGGCTACACCTTC. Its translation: CASSFDLAAYGYTF.